This T cell receptor beta chain came from a study of blood T cell repertoires in COVID-19. Germline V gives CDR1 MGHDK, CDR2 SYGVNS. The CDR3 extends over 15 amino acids. The V end lost 2 bases, the J end lost 4 bases, and 11 bases lay between the germline ends. Recruits, aged roughly 18 to 89 years, lived in around 24 US areas. Participants had their cohort set by participant-reported clinical history. The assay was immunoSEQ multiplex PCR, and TCRdb's table has in-frame clones only and misses some. This table has roughly 300,000 clones, about 86% appearing once. The chain combines TRBV25-1 with TRBJ2-2, with D unclear. The source is a woman between 40 and 55 years old with acute COVID-19. Material: PBMCs or T cells enriched from blood (not recorded which). Here the CDR3 reads CASSEGQVLTGELFF. The CDR3 nucleotides read TGTGCCAGCAGTGAAGGGCAGGTTCTCACCGGGGAGCTGTTTTTT.